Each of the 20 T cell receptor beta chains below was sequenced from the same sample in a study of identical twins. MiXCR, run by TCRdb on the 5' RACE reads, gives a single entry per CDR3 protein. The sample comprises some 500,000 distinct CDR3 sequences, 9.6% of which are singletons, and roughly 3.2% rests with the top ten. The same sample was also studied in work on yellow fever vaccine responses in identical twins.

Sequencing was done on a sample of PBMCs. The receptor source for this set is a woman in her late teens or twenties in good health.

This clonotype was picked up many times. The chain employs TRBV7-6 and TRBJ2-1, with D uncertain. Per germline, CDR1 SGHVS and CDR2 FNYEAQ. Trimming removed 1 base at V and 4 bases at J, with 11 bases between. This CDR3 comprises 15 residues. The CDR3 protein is CASSLDETVYNEQFF. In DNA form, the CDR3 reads TGTGCCAGCAGCTTAGATGAGACGGTATACAATGAGCAGTTCTTC.

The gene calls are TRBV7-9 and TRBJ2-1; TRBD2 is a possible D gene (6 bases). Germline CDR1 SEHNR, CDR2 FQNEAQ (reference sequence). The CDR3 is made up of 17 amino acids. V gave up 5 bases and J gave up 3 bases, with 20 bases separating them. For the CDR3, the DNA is TGTGCCAGCAGCCCTAAAATGGGACTGCGCTTCTACAATGAGCAGTTCTTC. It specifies CASSPKMGLRFYNEQFF.

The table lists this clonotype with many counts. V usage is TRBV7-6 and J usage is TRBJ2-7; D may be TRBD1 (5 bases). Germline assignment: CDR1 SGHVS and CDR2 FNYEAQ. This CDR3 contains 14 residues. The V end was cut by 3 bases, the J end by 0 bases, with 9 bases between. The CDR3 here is CASSFDRDSYEQYF. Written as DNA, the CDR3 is TGTGCCAGCAGCTTTGACAGAGACTCCTACGAGCAGTACTTC.

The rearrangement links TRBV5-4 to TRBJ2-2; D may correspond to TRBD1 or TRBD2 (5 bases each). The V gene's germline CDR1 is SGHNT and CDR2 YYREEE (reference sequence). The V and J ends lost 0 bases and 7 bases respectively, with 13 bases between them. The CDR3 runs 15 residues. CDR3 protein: CASSLGSGTDGELFF. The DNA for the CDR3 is TGTGCCAGCAGCTTGGGTTCAGGGACGGACGGGGAGCTGTTTTTT.

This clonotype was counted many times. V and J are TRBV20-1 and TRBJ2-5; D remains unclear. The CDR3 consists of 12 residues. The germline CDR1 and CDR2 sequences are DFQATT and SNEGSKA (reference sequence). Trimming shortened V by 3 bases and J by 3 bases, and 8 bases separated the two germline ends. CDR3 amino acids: CSASGSKETQYF. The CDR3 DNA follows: TGCAGTGCTAGCGGTTCTAAAGAGACCCAGTACTTC.

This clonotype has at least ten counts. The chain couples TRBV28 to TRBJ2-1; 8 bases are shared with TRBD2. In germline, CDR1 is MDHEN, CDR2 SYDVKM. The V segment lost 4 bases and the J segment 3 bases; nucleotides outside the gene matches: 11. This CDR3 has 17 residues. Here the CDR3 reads CASSSLGGGQIYNEQFF. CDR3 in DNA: TGTGCCAGCAGTTCCCTGGGCGGGGGGCAAATCTACAATGAGCAGTTCTTC.

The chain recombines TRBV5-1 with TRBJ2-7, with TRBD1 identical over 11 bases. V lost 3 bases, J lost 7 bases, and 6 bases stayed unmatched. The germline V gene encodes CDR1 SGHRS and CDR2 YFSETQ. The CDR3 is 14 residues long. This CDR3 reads CASSSGQGAKEQYF. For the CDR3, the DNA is TGCGCCAGCAGCTCCGGACAGGGGGCGAAGGAGCAGTACTTC.

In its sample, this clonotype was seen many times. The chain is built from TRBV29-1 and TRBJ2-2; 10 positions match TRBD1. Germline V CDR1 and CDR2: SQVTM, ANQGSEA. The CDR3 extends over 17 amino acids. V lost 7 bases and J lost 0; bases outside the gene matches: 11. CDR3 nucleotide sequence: TGCAGCGCCGGGGGGACAGGGGCAAACTCGAACACCGGGGAGCTGTTTTTT. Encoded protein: CSAGGTGANSNTGELFF.

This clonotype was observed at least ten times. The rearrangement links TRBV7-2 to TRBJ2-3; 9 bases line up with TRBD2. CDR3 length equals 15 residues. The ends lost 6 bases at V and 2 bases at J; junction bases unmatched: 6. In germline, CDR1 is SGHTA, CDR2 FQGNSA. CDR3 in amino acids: CASSTSGHPTDTQYF. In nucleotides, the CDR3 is TGTGCCAGCAGTACTAGCGGGCACCCCACAGATACGCAGTATTTT.

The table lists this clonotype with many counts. For the CDR3, the DNA is TGTGCCAGCGACGACAGGAGTAATGAAAAACTGTTTTTT. Translating it yields CASDDRSNEKLFF. J is TRBJ1-4 and V is TRBV6-2 or TRBV6-3; D is possibly TRBD1 (6 bases). Trimming stripped 8 bases from V and 4 bases from J, with 11 bases between. The CDR3 is 13 residues long. Germline loops: CDR1 MNHEY, CDR2 SVGEGT.

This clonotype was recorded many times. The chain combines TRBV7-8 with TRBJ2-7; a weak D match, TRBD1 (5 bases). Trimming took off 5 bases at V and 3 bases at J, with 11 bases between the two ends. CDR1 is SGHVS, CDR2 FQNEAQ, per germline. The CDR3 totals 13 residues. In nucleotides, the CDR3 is TGTGCCAGCAGCCTGACAGCCCTCTACGAGCAGTACTTC. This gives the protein CASSLTALYEQYF.

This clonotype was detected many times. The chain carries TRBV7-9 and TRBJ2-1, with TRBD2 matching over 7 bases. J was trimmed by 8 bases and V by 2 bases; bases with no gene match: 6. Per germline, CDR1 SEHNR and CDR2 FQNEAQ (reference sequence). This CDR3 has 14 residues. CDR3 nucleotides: TGTGCCAGCAGCTTACCTACGGGGAGGGATGAGCAGTTCTTC. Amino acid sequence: CASSLPTGRDEQFF.

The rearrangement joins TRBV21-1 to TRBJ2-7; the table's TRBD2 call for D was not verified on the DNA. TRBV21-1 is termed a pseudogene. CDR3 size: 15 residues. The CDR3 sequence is CASSKNPQGGYEQYF. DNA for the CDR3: TGTGCCAGCAGCAAAAATCCCCAGGGAGGCTACGAGCAGTACTTC.

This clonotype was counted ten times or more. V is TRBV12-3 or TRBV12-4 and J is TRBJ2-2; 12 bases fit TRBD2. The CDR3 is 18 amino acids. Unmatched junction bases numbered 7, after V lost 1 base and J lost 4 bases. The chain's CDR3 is CASSLGLAGERFTGELFF. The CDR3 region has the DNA TGTGCCAGCAGTTTAGGACTAGCGGGGGAAAGATTCACCGGGGAGCTGTTTTTT.

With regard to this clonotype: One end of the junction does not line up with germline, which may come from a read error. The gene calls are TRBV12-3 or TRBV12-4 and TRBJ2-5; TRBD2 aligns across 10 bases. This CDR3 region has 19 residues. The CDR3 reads CASSFSSKSLAGIRESQYF. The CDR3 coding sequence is TGTGCCAGCAGTTTTTCGTCTAAATCACTAGCGGGAATAAGAGAGTCCCAGTACTTC.

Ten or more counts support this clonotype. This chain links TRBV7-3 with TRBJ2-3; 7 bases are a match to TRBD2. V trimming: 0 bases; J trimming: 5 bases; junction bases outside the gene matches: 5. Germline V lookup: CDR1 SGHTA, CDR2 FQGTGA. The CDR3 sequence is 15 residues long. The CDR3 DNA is TGTGCCAGCAGCTTAACAGGACTAGATAGAGATACGCAGTATTTT. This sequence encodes CASSLTGLDRDTQYF.

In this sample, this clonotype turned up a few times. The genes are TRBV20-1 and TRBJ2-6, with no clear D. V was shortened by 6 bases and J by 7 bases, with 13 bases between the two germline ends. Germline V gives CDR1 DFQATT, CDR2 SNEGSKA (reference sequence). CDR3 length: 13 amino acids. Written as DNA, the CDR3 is TGCAGTGCACAGAGATCCGGAGCCAACGTCCTGACTTTC. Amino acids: CSAQRSGANVLTF.

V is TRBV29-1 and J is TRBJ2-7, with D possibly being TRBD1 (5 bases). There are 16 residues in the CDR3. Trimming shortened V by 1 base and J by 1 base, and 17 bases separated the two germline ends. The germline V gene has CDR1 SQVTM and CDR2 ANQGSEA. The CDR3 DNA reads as TGCAGCGTTGAAGGTCGAAGGGGTTCCACTTCCTACGAGCAGTACTTC. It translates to CSVEGRRGSTSYEQYF.

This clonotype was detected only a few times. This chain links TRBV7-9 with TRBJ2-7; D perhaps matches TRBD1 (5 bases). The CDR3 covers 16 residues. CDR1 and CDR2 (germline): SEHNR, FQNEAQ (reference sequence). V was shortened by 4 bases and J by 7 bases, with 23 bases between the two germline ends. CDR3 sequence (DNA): TGTGCCAGCAGCTCCTCCCCGACAGTGCCCAATGGAGAGCAGTACTTC. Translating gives CASSSSPTVPNGEQYF.

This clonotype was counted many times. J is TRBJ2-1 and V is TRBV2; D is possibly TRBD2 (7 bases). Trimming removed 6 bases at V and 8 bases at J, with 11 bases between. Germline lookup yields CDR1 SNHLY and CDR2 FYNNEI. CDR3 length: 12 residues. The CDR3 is CASRQGGDEQFF. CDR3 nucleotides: TGTGCCAGCAGACAGGGAGGGGATGAGCAGTTCTTC. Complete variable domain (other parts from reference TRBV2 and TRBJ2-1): EPEVTQTPSHQVTQMGQEVILRCVPISNHLYFYWYRQILGQKVEFLVSFYNNEISEKSEIFDDQFSVERPDGSNFTLKIRSTKLEDSAMYFCASRQGGDEQFFGPGTRLTVL.